This T cell receptor beta chain was documented in a study of regulatory T cells in long-lasting Graves disease. Through Arm-PCR of CDR3 regions and iRepertoire HTBI primers, TCR beta libraries were built. MiXCR, applied by TCRdb to the multiplex PCR reads, yields one record per CDR3 protein. The profile shows under 800,000 distinct CDR3 sequences, 16% of them singletons. This sample's time point: newly diagnosed GD, antithyroid drugs for less than 3 months. Generation of the TCR library employed RNA extracted from PBMCs. Patients came through an endocrinology department, and that department was in Xi'an, China. Staff took approximately 8.7 milliliters of peripheral blood and put it into EDTA tubes. Germline loops: CDR1 SEHNR, CDR2 FQNEAQ (reference sequence). This CDR3 is 15 amino acids long. V was pared by 0 bases and J by 5 bases, with 11 bases between. This clonotype appeared a few times. These data were also reused for a study on T cells in Graves' hyperthyroidism and ophthalmopathy.

The sample in question was peripheral blood mononuclear cells (PBMCs), obtained at new diagnosis, from a patient treated with antithyroid drugs. The chain links TRBV7-9 to TRBJ2-1; D not resolved. The receptor comes from a woman aged 25 to 39 with Graves disease. The CDR3 sequence is CASSLAISPNNEQFF. The DNA for the CDR3 is TGTGCCAGCAGCTTAGCAATTTCTCCTAACAATGAGCAGTTCTTC.